The rows below give T cell receptor beta chains drawn from one sample of a study of cytomegalovirus exposure and HLA in healthy donors. Repertoires were generated with immunoSEQ multiplex PCR, while TCRdb's copy carries only in-frame clones and drops some. The table for this sample gives around 160,000 clones. Source material: PBMCs. Receptor source: a woman aged 45-65 years in good health and CMV-seronegative. The CDR3 runs from the conserved cysteine through the conserved F or W. The order of the fields is V gene, J gene, D gene, CDR3 protein, CDR3 DNA. A D gene is named only where the DNA matches it firmly.

v_call: TRBV18; j_call: TRBJ2-7; d_call: .; cdr3_aa: CASSPSGGGQGNGEQYF; cdr3_nt: TGTGCCAGCTCACCAAGCGGGGGAGGACAGGGGAACGGCGAGCAGTACTTC
v_call: TRBV29-1; j_call: TRBJ2-7; d_call: TRBD1; cdr3_aa: CSVGQGGAYEQYF; cdr3_nt: TGCAGCGTAGGACAGGGCGGGGCCTACGAGCAGTACTTC
v_call: TRBV5-1; j_call: TRBJ1-1; d_call: TRBD1; cdr3_aa: CASSLVPQGAAGAFF; cdr3_nt: TGCGCCAGCAGCTTGGTCCCGCAGGGGGCGGCGGGAGCTTTCTTT
v_call: TRBV5-1; j_call: TRBJ2-3; d_call: TRBD2; cdr3_aa: CASSLEARGGTDTQYF; cdr3_nt: TGCGCCAGCAGCTTGGAGGCGCGGGGGGGCACAGATACGCAGTATTTT
v_call: TRBV7-6; j_call: TRBJ2-7; d_call: .; cdr3_aa: CASSLSTGPAGEQYF; cdr3_nt: TGTGCCAGCAGCTTATCCACAGGACCGGCAGGCGAGCAGTACTTC
v_call: TRBV4-1; j_call: TRBJ1-5; d_call: .; cdr3_aa: CASSQSAGSYSNQPQHF; cdr3_nt: TGCGCCAGCAGCCAATCCGCGGGTAGTTATAGCAATCAGCCCCAGCATTTT
v_call: TRBV4-2; j_call: TRBJ2-1; d_call: TRBD2; cdr3_aa: CASSQARGGEQFF; cdr3_nt: TGTGCCAGCAGCCAAGCGCGCGGGGGAGAGCAGTTCTTC
v_call: TRBV9; j_call: TRBJ1-2; d_call: TRBD1; cdr3_aa: CASSVEGAGAFYGYTF; cdr3_nt: TGTGCCAGCAGCGTAGAGGGGGCAGGTGCTTTTTATGGCTACACCTTC
v_call: TRBV5-5; j_call: TRBJ2-7; d_call: .; cdr3_aa: CASSLASVVSYEQYF; cdr3_nt: TGTGCCAGCAGCTTGGCGTCAGTGGTCTCCTACGAGCAGTACTTC
v_call: TRBV5-4; j_call: TRBJ1-2; d_call: .; cdr3_aa: CASSTHGVYGYTF; cdr3_nt: TGTGCCAGCAGTACCCACGGGGTCTATGGCTACACCTTC
v_call: TRBV28; j_call: TRBJ1-1; d_call: .; cdr3_aa: CASSRRGRGGETEAFF; cdr3_nt: TGTGCCAGCAGCCGAAGGGGGAGGGGGGGGGAGACTGAAGCTTTCTTT
v_call: TRBV6-6; j_call: TRBJ2-3; d_call: .; cdr3_aa: CASSPTSKHTDTQYF; cdr3_nt: TGTGCCAGCAGCCCTACTAGTAAACACACAGATACGCAGTATTTT
v_call: TRBV19; j_call: TRBJ2-2; d_call: .; cdr3_aa: CASRVPVTAGELFF; cdr3_nt: TGTGCCAGTAGGGTACCAGTAACAGCCGGGGAGCTGTTTTTT
v_call: TRBV19; j_call: TRBJ1-6; d_call: .; cdr3_aa: CASTREINSPLHF; cdr3_nt: TGTGCCAGTACCCGGGAAATCAATTCACCCCTCCACTTT
v_call: TRBV2; j_call: TRBJ2-2; d_call: TRBD2; cdr3_aa: CASSENGRATGELFF; cdr3_nt: TGTGCCAGCAGTGAAAACGGGAGGGCCACCGGGGAGCTGTTTTTT
v_call: TRBV5-4; j_call: TRBJ2-1; d_call: .; cdr3_aa: CASSPEPGDGMEQFF; cdr3_nt: TGTGCCAGCAGCCCGGAACCGGGGGACGGTATGGAGCAGTTCTTC
v_call: TRBV29-1; j_call: TRBJ2-1; d_call: .; cdr3_aa: CSVVAGSTYNEQFF; cdr3_nt: TGCAGCGTTGTTGCGGGATCTACCTACAATGAGCAGTTCTTC
v_call: TRBV5-1; j_call: TRBJ1-3; d_call: TRBD1; cdr3_aa: CASSEGTGPSSGNTIYF; cdr3_nt: TGCGCCAGCAGCGAGGGGACAGGTCCCTCTTCTGGAAACACCATATATTTT
v_call: TRBV6-5; j_call: TRBJ1-1; d_call: .; cdr3_aa: CASSYSLGVNTEAFF; cdr3_nt: TGTGCCAGCAGTTACTCGTTAGGGGTGAACACTGAAGCTTTCTTT
v_call: TRBV6-5; j_call: TRBJ1-2; d_call: TRBD1; cdr3_aa: CASSYSRTGHNGYTF; cdr3_nt: TGTGCCAGCAGTTACTCGCGGACAGGGCACAATGGCTACACCTTC
v_call: TRBV5-4; j_call: TRBJ1-2; d_call: TRBD1; cdr3_aa: CASSLTSRGDGGYTF; cdr3_nt: TGTGCCAGCAGCTTGACCTCCAGGGGGGATGGTGGCTACACCTTC
v_call: TRBV2; j_call: TRBJ2-7; d_call: .; cdr3_aa: CASIRGHYSYEQYF; cdr3_nt: TGTGCCAGCATCCGGGGACATTACTCCTACGAGCAGTACTTC
v_call: TRBV7-8; j_call: TRBJ2-7; d_call: TRBD2; cdr3_aa: CASSATEGAGGIYEQYF; cdr3_nt: TGTGCCAGCAGCGCTACAGAAGGAGCGGGGGGGATTTACGAGCAGTACTTC
v_call: TRBV5-1; j_call: TRBJ2-2; d_call: TRBD2; cdr3_aa: CASSSHSGRANTGELFF; cdr3_nt: TGCGCCAGCAGCTCACATAGCGGGAGGGCCAACACCGGGGAGCTGTTTTTT
v_call: TRBV30; j_call: TRBJ2-1; d_call: .; cdr3_aa: CAWSFPQRYYNEQFF; cdr3_nt: TGTGCCTGGAGTTTCCCCCAGCGGTACTACAATGAGCAGTTCTTC
v_call: TRBV27; j_call: TRBJ2-7; d_call: TRBD1; cdr3_aa: CASSLRTGGGYEQYF; cdr3_nt: TGTGCCAGCAGTTTAAGGACAGGGGGCGGGTACGAGCAGTACTTC
v_call: TRBV27; j_call: TRBJ1-2; d_call: TRBD1; cdr3_aa: CASTETGIDGYTF; cdr3_nt: TGTGCCAGCACCGAGACAGGGATCGATGGCTACACCTTC
v_call: TRBV7-3; j_call: TRBJ2-5; d_call: .; cdr3_aa: CASSLFGGQETQYF; cdr3_nt: TGTGCCAGCAGCTTATTCGGGGGTCAAGAGACCCAGTACTTC
v_call: TRBV9; j_call: TRBJ2-2; d_call: TRBD2; cdr3_aa: CASSVLTSAGELFF; cdr3_nt: TGTGCCAGCAGCGTATTAACTAGCGCCGGGGAGCTGTTTTTT
v_call: TRBV27; j_call: TRBJ1-5; d_call: .; cdr3_aa: CASSLPPSGNQPQHF; cdr3_nt: TGTGCCAGCAGTTTACCCCCTTCCGGCAATCAGCCCCAGCATTTT
v_call: TRBV27; j_call: TRBJ1-5; d_call: TRBD1; cdr3_aa: CASNPGTGNDQPQHF; cdr3_nt: TGTGCCAGCAACCCAGGGACAGGGAATGATCAGCCCCAGCATTTT
v_call: TRBV6-5; j_call: TRBJ1-1; d_call: TRBD1; cdr3_aa: CASSYHAGTGGTEAFF; cdr3_nt: TGTGCCAGCAGTTACCACGCCGGGACAGGGGGCACTGAAGCTTTCTTT
v_call: TRBV6-5; j_call: TRBJ2-5; d_call: .; cdr3_aa: CASSHPGGGSQYF; cdr3_nt: TGTGCCAGCAGTCACCCGGGCGGAGGTTCACAGTACTTC
v_call: TRBV5-1; j_call: TRBJ2-2; d_call: .; cdr3_aa: CASSFPGINTGELFF; cdr3_nt: TGCGCCAGCAGCTTTCCCGGGATCAACACCGGGGAGCTGTTTTTT
v_call: TRBV29-1; j_call: TRBJ2-2; d_call: .; cdr3_aa: CSVWTVNTGELFF; cdr3_nt: TGCAGCGTGTGGACAGTAAACACCGGGGAGCTGTTTTTT
v_call: TRBV5-1; j_call: TRBJ2-3; d_call: .; cdr3_aa: CASGSGPTDTQYF; cdr3_nt: TGCGCCAGCGGCTCAGGTCCCACAGATACGCAGTATTTT
v_call: TRBV27; j_call: TRBJ2-7; d_call: TRBD2; cdr3_aa: CASSSGTPYEQYF; cdr3_nt: TGTGCCAGCTCTAGCGGGACGCCCTACGAGCAGTACTTC
v_call: TRBV7-2; j_call: TRBJ2-7; d_call: .; cdr3_aa: CASSLYGQSYEQYF; cdr3_nt: TGTGCCAGCAGCTTATATGGACAGAGCTACGAGCAGTACTTC
v_call: TRBV19; j_call: TRBJ1-5; d_call: TRBD1; cdr3_aa: CASTTPGGGQPQHF; cdr3_nt: TGTGCCAGTACCACTCCAGGGGGCGGACAGCCCCAGCATTTT
v_call: TRBV10-3; j_call: TRBJ1-2; d_call: TRBD1; cdr3_aa: CAISDGQGFTYGYTF; cdr3_nt: TGTGCCATCAGTGACGGACAGGGATTCACCTATGGCTACACCTTC
v_call: TRBV5-6; j_call: TRBJ2-7; d_call: .; cdr3_aa: CASSLSPRGYEQYF; cdr3_nt: TGTGCCAGCAGCTTGAGTCCCAGGGGCTACGAGCAGTACTTC
v_call: TRBV7-9; j_call: TRBJ1-4; d_call: .; cdr3_aa: CASSLLNRANEKLFF; cdr3_nt: TGTGCCAGCAGCTTATTGAACAGGGCTAATGAAAAACTGTTTTTT
v_call: TRBV9; j_call: TRBJ2-7; d_call: TRBD1; cdr3_aa: CASSETGGYYYEQYF; cdr3_nt: TGTGCCAGCAGCGAAACAGGGGGATACTACTACGAGCAGTACTTC
v_call: TRBV28; j_call: TRBJ1-1; d_call: .; cdr3_aa: CASLTGTEAFF; cdr3_nt: TGTGCCAGCCTCACAGGGACTGAAGCTTTCTTT
v_call: TRBV12-2; j_call: TRBJ1-5; d_call: .; cdr3_aa: CASRMGGRGDNQPQHF; cdr3_nt: TGTGCAAGTCGCATGGGGGGGCGAGGGGATAATCAGCCCCAGCATTTT